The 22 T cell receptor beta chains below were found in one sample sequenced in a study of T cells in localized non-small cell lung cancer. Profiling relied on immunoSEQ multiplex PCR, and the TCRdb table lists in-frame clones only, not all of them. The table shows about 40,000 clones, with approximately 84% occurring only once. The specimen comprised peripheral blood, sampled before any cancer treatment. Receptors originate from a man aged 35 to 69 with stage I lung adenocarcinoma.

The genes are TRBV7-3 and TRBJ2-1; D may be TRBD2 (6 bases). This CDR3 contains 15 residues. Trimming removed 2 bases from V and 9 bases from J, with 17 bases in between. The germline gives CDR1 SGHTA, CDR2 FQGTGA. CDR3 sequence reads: CASSLRGLPGGEQFF. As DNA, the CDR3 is TGTGCCAGCAGCTTACGGGGACTCCCCGGGGGTGAGCAGTTCTTC.

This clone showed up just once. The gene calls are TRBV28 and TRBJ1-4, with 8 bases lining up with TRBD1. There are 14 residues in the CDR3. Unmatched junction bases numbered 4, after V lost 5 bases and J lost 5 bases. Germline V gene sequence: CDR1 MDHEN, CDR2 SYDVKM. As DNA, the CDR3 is TGTGCCAGCAGTCCCCGGACAGGGAATGAAAAACTGTTTTTT. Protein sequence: CASSPRTGNEKLFF. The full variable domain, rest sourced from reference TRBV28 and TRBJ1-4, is DVKVTQSSRYLVKRTGEKVFLECVQDMDHENMFWYRQDPGLGLRLIYFSYDVKMKEKGDIPEGYSVSREKKERFSLILESASTNQTSMYLCASSPRTGNEKLFFGSGTQLSVL.

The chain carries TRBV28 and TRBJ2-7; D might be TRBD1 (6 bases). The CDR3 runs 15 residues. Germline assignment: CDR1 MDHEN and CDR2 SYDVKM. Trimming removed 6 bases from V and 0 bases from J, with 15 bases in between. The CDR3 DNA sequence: TGTGCCAGCAGCGTACAGGGTTTCCTCTCCTACGAGCAGTACTTC. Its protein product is CASSVQGFLSYEQYF.

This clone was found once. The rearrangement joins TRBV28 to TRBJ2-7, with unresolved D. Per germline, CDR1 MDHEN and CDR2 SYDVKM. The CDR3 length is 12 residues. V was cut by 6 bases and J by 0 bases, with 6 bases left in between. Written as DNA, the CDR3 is TGTGCCAGCAGGAAGGGCTCCTACGAGCAGTACTTC. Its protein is CASRKGSYEQYF.

Written as DNA, the CDR3 is TGTGCCAGCAGCTTAGAACACTCCCAAGAGACCCAGTACTTC. Translation: CASSLEHSQETQYF. The chain has TRBV7-9 and TRBJ2-5; no clear D. The length of the CDR3 is 14 residues. V lost 1 base, J lost 1 base, and 7 bases lay in between. Looked up from germline, CDR1 is SEHNR and CDR2 is FQNEAQ (reference sequence). Complete variable domain (other parts from reference TRBV7-9 and TRBJ2-5): DTGVSQNPRHKITKRGQNVTFRCDPISEHNRLYWYRQTLGQGPEFLTYFQNEAQLEKSRLLSDRFSAERPKGSFSTLEIQRTEQGDSAMYLCASSLEHSQETQYFGPGTRLLVL.

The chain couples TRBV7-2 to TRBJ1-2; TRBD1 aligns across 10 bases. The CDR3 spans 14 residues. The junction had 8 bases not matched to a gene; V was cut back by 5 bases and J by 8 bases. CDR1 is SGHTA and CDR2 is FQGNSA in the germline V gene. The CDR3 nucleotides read TGTGCCAGCAGCCTCGTGGGGGACAGGGGCGGCTACACCTTC. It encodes CASSLVGDRGGYTF.

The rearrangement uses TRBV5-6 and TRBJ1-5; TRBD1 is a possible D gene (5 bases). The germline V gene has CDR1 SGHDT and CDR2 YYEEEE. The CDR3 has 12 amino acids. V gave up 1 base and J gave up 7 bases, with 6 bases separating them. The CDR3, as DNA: TGTGCCAGCAGCTTGCAGGGCCAGCCCCAGCATTTT. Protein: CASSLQGQPQHF.

CDR3 residues: CASSVETGSSYEQYF. The DNA for the CDR3 is TGTGCCAGCAGCGTAGAAACGGGGAGCTCCTACGAGCAGTACTTC. The chain uses TRBV9 and TRBJ2-7; a weak D match, TRBD2 (5 bases). V shed 0 bases and J shed 0 bases, with 10 bases lying between them. Germline CDR1 and CDR2: SGDLS and YYNGEE. CDR3 length: 15 amino acids.

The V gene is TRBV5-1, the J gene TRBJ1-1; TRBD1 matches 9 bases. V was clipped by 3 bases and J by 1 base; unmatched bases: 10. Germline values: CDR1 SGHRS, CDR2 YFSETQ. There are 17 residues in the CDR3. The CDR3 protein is CASSWTGQGGSNTEAFF. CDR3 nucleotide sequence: TGCGCCAGCAGCTGGACGGGACAGGGAGGCTCGAACACTGAAGCTTTCTTT.

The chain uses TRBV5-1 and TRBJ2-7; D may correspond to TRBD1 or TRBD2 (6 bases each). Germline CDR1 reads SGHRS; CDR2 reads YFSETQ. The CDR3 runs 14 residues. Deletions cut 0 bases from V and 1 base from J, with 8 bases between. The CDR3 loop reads CASSLEGGSYEQYF. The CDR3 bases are TGCGCCAGCAGCTTGGAAGGGGGGTCCTACGAGCAGTACTTC.

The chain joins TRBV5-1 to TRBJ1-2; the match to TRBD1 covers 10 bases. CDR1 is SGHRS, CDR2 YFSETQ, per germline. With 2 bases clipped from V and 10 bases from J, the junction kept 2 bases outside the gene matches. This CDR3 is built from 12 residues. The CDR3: CASSFGTGDYTF. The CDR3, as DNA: TGCGCCAGCAGCTTTGGGACAGGGGACTACACCTTC. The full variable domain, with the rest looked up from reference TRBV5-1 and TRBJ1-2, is KAGVTQTPRYLIKTRGQQVTLSCSPISGHRSVSWYQQTPGQGLQFLFEYFSETQRNKGNFPGRFSGRQFSNSRSEMNVSTLELGDSALYLCASSFGTGDYTFGSGTRLTVV.

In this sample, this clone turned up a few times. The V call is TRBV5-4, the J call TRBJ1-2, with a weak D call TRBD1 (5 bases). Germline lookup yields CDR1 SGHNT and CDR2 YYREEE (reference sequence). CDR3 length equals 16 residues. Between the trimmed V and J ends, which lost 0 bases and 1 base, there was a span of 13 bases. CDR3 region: CASSLDRGQVNYGYTF. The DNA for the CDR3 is TGTGCCAGCAGCTTGGATAGGGGCCAGGTTAACTATGGCTACACCTTC.

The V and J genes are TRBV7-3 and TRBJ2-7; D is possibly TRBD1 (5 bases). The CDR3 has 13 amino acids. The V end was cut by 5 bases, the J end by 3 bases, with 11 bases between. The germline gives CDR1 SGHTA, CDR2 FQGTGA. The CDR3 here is CASSTGQGYEQYF. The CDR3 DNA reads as TGTGCCAGCAGCACTGGGCAGGGCTACGAGCAGTACTTC.

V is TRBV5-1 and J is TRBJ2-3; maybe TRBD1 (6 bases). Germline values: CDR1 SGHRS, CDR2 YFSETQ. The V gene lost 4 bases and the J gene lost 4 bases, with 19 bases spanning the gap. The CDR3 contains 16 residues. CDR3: CASSVNGLTGPDTQYF. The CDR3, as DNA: TGCGCCAGCAGCGTTAACGGCCTGACAGGACCAGATACGCAGTATTTT. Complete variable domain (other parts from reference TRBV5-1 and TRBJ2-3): KAGVTQTPRYLIKTRGQQVTLSCSPISGHRSVSWYQQTPGQGLQFLFEYFSETQRNKGNFPGRFSGRQFSNSRSEMNVSTLELGDSALYLCASSVNGLTGPDTQYFGPGTRLTVL.

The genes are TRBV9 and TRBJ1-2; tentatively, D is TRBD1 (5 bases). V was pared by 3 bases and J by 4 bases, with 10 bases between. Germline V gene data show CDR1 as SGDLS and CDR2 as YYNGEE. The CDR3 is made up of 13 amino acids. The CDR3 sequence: CASSGGRIYGYTF. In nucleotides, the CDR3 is TGTGCCAGCAGCGGGGGACGGATCTATGGCTACACCTTC.

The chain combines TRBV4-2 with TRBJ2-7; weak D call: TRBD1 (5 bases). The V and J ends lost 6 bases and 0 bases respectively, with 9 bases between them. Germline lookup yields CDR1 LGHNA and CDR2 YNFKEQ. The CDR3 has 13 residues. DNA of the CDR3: TGTGCCAGCAGTCTGGACAACTCCTACGAGCAGTACTTC. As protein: CASSLDNSYEQYF.

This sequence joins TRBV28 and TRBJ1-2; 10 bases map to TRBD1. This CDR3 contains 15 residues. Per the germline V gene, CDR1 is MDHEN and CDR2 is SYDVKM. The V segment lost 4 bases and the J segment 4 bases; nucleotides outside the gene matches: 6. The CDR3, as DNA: TGTGCCAGCAGTTCGCCGGGACAGGGGAGCTATGGCTACACCTTC. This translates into CASSSPGQGSYGYTF.

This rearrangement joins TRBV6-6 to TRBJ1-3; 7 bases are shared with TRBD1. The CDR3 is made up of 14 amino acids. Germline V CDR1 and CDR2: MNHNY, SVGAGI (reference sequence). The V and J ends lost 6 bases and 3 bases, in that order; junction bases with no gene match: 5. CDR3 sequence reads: CASSSTGVGNTIYF. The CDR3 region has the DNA TGTGCCAGCAGCTCCACAGGGGTTGGAAACACCATATATTTT.

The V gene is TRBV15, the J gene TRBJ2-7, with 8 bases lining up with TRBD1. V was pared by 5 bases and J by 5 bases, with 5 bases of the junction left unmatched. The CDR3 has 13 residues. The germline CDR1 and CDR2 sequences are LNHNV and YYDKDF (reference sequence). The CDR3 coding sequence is TGTGCCACCAGCCTGGGACAGGTCAACGAGCAGTACTTC. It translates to CATSLGQVNEQYF.

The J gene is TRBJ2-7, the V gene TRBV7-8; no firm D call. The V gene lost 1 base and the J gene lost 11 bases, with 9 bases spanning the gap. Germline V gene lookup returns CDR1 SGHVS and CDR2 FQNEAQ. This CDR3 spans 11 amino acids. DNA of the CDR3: TGTGCCAGCAGCTTAGTAGGTAATGAGTACTTC. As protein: CASSLVGNEYF.

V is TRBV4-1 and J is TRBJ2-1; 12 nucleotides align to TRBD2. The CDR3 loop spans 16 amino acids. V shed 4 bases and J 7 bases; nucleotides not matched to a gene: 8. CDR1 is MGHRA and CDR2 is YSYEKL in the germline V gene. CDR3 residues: CASSPLLAGGVNEQFF. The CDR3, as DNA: TGCGCCAGCAGCCCCCTCCTAGCGGGAGGGGTGAATGAGCAGTTCTTC.

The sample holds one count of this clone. The CDR3 nucleotides read TGTGCCAGCAGCGCCCCGGGACAGGGGGGTGAAGCTTTCTTT. Residues: CASSAPGQGGEAFF. This chain connects TRBV7-2 to TRBJ1-1; TRBD1 matches at 11 bases. Germline CDR1 and CDR2: SGHTA and FQGNSA. Trimming cost V 5 bases and J 7 bases; bases outside gene matches: 6. The CDR3 sequence is 14 residues long.